The 10 T cell receptor beta chains below all came from one sample that was sequenced in a study of shared clonotypes between healthy human individuals. The repertoire was sequenced with immunoSEQ multiplex PCR; TCRdb's copy has only in-frame clones and lacks some. The table includes more than 2 million clones, around 95% detected once. Input material: naive CD4+ T cells sorted from blood. The subset here: CD45RA+ positively selected. The receptors were gathered from a man younger than 30 in good health.

The rearrangement links TRBV5-4 to TRBJ2-3; tentatively, D is TRBD2 (6 bases). The V end lost 5 bases, the J end lost 0 bases, and 16 bases lay between the germline ends. The CDR3 runs 16 residues. CDR1 is SGHNT and CDR2 is YYREEE in the germline V gene (reference sequence). This chain's CDR3 is CASRAGTRTSTDTQYF. The CDR3 DNA reads as TGTGCCAGCAGGGCGGGGACGAGAACTAGCACAGATACGCAGTATTTT.

The V call is TRBV10-3, the J call TRBJ2-1; TRBD2 matches at 12 bases. Unmatched junction bases numbered 3, after V lost 3 bases and J lost 6 bases. The CDR3 length is 15 residues. The germline CDR1 and CDR2 sequences are ENHRY and SYGVKD. The CDR3 nucleotides read TGTGCCATCAGTGATGGACTAGCGGGAATCAATGAGCAGTTCTTC. This sequence encodes CAISDGLAGINEQFF.

The chain has TRBV11-3 and TRBJ2-2; the D call may be TRBD1 or TRBD2 (5 bases each). V shed 4 bases and J shed 5 bases, with 14 bases lying between them. This CDR3 contains 15 residues. Germline V gene data show CDR1 as SGHNT and CDR2 as YENEEA. The CDR3, as DNA: TGTGCCAGCAGCTCAGGGCTAAGGGAGACCGGGGAGCTGTTTTTT. Its protein is CASSSGLRETGELFF.

This sequence joins TRBV5-1 and TRBJ2-1; D is unresolved. The V and J ends lost 3 bases and 7 bases respectively, with 11 bases between them. Germline V gene lookup returns CDR1 SGHRS and CDR2 YFSETQ. CDR3 length: 13 residues. The CDR3 region has the DNA TGCGCCAGCAGCTCGCATACGCGTAATGAGCAGTTCTTC. Its translation: CASSSHTRNEQFF.

This chain joins TRBV28 and TRBJ1-6; D gene ambiguous. The CDR3 consists of 14 residues. The germline CDR1 and CDR2 sequences are MDHEN and SYDVKM. Deletions cut 3 bases from V and 9 bases from J, with 12 bases between. This chain's CDR3 is CASSFPGFGSPLHF. Written as DNA, the CDR3 is TGTGCCAGCAGTTTCCCAGGTTTTGGTTCACCCCTCCACTTT.

The chain joins TRBV4-3 to TRBJ1-6; D perhaps matches TRBD1 (6 bases). V was shortened by 1 base and J by 7 bases, with 14 bases between the two germline ends. Germline V gene lookup returns CDR1 LGHNA and CDR2 YSLEER. CDR3 length: 16 residues. CDR3 coding DNA: TGCGCCAGCAGCCAAGCTACTACAGGGCCAAATTCACCCCTCCACTTT. Protein sequence: CASSQATTGPNSPLHF.

The chain recombines TRBV6-5 with TRBJ2-7; D gene ambiguous. Trimming left V 8 bases short and J 5 bases short, with 16 bases between. The germline V gene encodes CDR1 MNHEY and CDR2 SVGAGI. The CDR3 runs to 13 residues. Here the CDR3 DNA reads TGTGCCAGCGGAAGTCTACTGGCGCACGAGCAGTACTTC. Its protein is CASGSLLAHEQYF.

On this clone: Other DNA variants within this sample encode the same CDR3. V and J are TRBV7-2 and TRBJ2-3; 9 positions agree with TRBD2. CDR3 length: 16 amino acids. The V gene end was trimmed by 3 bases and the J gene end by 0 bases; junction bases not matched to a gene: 4. Germline loops: CDR1 SGHTA, CDR2 FQGNSA. In DNA form, the CDR3 reads TGTGCCAGCAGCTTCCTAGCGGGGATTAGCACAGATACGCAGTATTTT. Its translation is CASSFLAGISTDTQYF.

The J gene is TRBJ1-6, the V gene TRBV6-5, with 11 bases aligning to TRBD1. Per germline, CDR1 MNHEY and CDR2 SVGAGI. The J segment lost 9 bases and the V segment lost 6 bases, leaving 1 base of the junction unmatched. The CDR3 totals 13 residues. The CDR3 loop is CASRGTGGSPLHF. The CDR3 bases are TGTGCCAGCAGGGGGACAGGGGGTTCACCCCTCCACTTT.

V gene TRBV6-6 combines with J gene TRBJ2-5; TRBD2 agrees at 10 bases. Germline trimming cut 1 base from V and 8 bases from J; bases unmatched to any gene: 7. Germline V gives CDR1 MNHNY, CDR2 SVGAGI (reference sequence). The CDR3 is made up of 15 amino acids. In DNA form, the CDR3 reads TGTGCCAGCAGTTACTTCGGACTAGCGGATGCAACCCAGTACTTC. As protein: CASSYFGLADATQYF.